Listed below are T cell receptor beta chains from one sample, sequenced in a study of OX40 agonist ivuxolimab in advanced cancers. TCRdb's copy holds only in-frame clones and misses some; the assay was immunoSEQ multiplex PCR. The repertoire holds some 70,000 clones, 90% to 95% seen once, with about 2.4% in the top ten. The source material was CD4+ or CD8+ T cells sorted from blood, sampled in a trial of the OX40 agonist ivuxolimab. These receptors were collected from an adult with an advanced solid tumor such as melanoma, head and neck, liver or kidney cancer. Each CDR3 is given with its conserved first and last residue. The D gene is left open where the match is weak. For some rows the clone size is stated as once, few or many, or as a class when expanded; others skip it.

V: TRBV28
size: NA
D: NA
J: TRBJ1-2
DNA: TGTGCCAGCAGTCCTCGTACTAACTATGGCTACACCTTC
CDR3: CASSPRTNYGYTF

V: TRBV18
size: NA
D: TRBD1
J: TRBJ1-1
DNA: TGTGCCAGCTCACCGGGGACAGGGAGGGCGAACACTGAAGCTTTCTTT
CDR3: CASSPGTGRANTEAFF

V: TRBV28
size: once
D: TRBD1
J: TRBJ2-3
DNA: TGTGCCAGCAGCCCTCCGGACAGGGCTAGCACAGATACGCAGTATTTT
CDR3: CASSPPDRASTDTQYF

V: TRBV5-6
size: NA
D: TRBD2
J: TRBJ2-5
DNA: TGTGCCAGCAGCTTACCGCCCCAGCGGGGGGGAGAGACCCAGTACTTC
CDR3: CASSLPPQRGGETQYF

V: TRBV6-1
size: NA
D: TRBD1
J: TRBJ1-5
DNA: TGTGCCAGCAGTACAGGGGTTAGTAGCAATCAGCCCCAGCATTTT
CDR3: CASSTGVSSNQPQHF

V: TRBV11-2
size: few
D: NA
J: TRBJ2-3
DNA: TGTGCCAGCAGCTTAAAAGGGGGCGCGGGGGATACGCAGTATTTT
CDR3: CASSLKGGAGDTQYF

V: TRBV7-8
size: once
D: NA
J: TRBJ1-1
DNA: TGTGCCAGCAGCACAGACAGAATGAACACTGAAGCTTTCTTT
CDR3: CASSTDRMNTEAFF

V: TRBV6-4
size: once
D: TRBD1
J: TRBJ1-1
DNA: TGTGCCAACCCGGGGGAAACCGGGACAGCTAACACTGAAGCTTTCTTT
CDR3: CANPGETGTANTEAFF

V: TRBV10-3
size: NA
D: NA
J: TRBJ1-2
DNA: TGTGCCATCAGTGAAGACAGAAGCTATGGCTACACCTTC
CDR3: CAISEDRSYGYTF

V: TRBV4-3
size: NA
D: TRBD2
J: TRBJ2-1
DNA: TGCGCCAGCAGCCAAGTGAGCGGGGGGGCCCCCTACAATGAGCAGTTCTTC
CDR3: CASSQVSGGAPYNEQFF

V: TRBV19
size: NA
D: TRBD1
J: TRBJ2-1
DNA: TGTGCCAGTAGCCAGGTCCGCGGACAGGGAAGTCGGTTCCAACAGTTCTTC
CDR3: CASSQVRGQGSRFQQFF

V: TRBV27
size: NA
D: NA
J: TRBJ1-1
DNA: TGTGCCAGCAGTTCCATGGCCGGCCAGGGAGGGAAAGCTTTCTTT
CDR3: CASSSMAGQGGKAFF

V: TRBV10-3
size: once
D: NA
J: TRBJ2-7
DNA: TGTGCCGCCCAAAGCCGGCCCTACGAGCAGTACTTC
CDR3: CAAQSRPYEQYF

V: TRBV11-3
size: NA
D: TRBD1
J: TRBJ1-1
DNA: TGTGCCAGCAGCCTTGAGGGACAGATAAACACTGAAGCTTTCTTT
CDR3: CASSLEGQINTEAFF

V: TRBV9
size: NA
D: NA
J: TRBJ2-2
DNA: TGTGCCAGCAGCCCCGCGGGATCGAACACCGGGGAGCTGTTTTTT
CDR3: CASSPAGSNTGELFF

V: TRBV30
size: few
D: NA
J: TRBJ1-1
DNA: TGTGCCTGGAGTGATAGGAACACTGAAGCTTTCTTT
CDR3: CAWSDRNTEAFF

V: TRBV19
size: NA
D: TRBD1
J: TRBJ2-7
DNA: TGTGCCAGTAGTATCGGACAGGGGTCCTACGAGCAGTACTTC
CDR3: CASSIGQGSYEQYF

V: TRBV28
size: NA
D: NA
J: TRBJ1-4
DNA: TGTGCCAGCCTGCCTGCGGGGACTCGGTTACTGTTTTTT
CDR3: CASLPAGTRLLFF

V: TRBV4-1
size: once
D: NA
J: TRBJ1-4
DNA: TGCGCCAGCAGCCAAGGGGGACTGCCGGGGAGTGAAAAACTGTTTTTT
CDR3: CASSQGGLPGSEKLFF

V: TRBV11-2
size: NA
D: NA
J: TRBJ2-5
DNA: TGTGCCAGCAGCTCCGAGGGTGGGGAGACCCAGTACTTC
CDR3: CASSSEGGETQYF

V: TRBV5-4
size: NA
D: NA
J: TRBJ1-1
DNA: TGTGCCAGCAGCCTGGCGGGGGGCGGCACTGAAGCTTTCTTT
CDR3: CASSLAGGGTEAFF

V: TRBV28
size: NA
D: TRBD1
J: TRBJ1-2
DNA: TGTGCCAGCAGTTTCCAACAGGGGATCTCCTATGGCTACACCTTC
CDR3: CASSFQQGISYGYTF

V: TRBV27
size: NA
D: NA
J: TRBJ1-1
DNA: TGTGCCAGCAGTTCCCAGACAGGATTGAACACTGAAGCTTTCTTT
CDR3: CASSSQTGLNTEAFF

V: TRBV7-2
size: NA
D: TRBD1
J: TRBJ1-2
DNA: TGTGCCAGCAGCTTAGTTTTCGGGCAGGGGGTCTTTGGTGATGGCTACACCTTC
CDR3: CASSLVFGQGVFGDGYTF

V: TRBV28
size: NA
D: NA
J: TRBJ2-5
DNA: TGTGCCAGCAGTTTAAGGGGGGCCCAGGGGGAGACCCAGTACTTC
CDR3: CASSLRGAQGETQYF

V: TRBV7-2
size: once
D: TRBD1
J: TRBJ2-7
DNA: TGTGCCAGCAGCTTAGCGACGGGACAGAGCTACGAGCAGTACTTC
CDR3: CASSLATGQSYEQYF

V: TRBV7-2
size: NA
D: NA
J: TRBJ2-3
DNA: TGTGCCAGCAGCCGGAGACAGAGCACAGATACGCAGTATTTT
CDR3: CASSRRQSTDTQYF

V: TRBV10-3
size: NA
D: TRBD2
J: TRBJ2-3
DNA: TGTGCCATCAGTGCAGCAGCGGGGGACACAGATACGCAGTATTTT
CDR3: CAISAAAGDTDTQYF

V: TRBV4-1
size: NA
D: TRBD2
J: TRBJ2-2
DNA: TGCGCCAGCAGCCAAGATCTCGAACTAGCGGGAGGGCCGGACACCGGGGAGCTGTTTTTT
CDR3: CASSQDLELAGGPDTGELFF

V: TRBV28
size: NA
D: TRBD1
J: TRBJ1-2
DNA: TGTGCCAGCAGAAGACAGGGGGCCTACACCTTC
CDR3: CASRRQGAYTF

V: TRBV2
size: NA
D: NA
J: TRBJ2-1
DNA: TGTGCCAGCAGTGAAGCCCCAGGCTCCTACAATGAGCAGTTCTTC
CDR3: CASSEAPGSYNEQFF

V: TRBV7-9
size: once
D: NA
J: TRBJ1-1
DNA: TGTGCCAGCAGCTTACAGATTGGGGGGGACACTGAAGCTTTCTTT
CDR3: CASSLQIGGDTEAFF

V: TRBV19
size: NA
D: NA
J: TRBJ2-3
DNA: TGTGCCAGTAGGAGTCTAGAGGGTGGAGCAGATACGCAGTATTTT
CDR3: CASRSLEGGADTQYF

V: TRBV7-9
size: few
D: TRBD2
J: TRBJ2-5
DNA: TGTGCCAGCAGCTTAGCATTAGCGGGCGAGGCGACCCAGTACTTC
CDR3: CASSLALAGEATQYF

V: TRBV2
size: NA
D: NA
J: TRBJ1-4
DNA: TGTGCCAGCAGTGCCCGGTCATACCGGGTGGTGTTTTTT
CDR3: CASSARSYRVVFF

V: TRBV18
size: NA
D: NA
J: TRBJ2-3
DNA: TGTGCCAGCTCACCGGACGATACGCAGTATTTT
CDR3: CASSPDDTQYF

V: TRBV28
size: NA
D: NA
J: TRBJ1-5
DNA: TGTGCCAGCAGTTTATGGGGAGAGGGCAATCAGCCCCAGCATTTT
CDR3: CASSLWGEGNQPQHF

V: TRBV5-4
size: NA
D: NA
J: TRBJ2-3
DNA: TGTGCCAGCAGCGTGGACCCGAGGACCGCAGATACGCAGTATTTT
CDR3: CASSVDPRTADTQYF

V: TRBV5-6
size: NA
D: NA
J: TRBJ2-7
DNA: TGTGCCAGCAGCTTGGGGGCCGAGCAGTACTTC
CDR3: CASSLGAEQYF

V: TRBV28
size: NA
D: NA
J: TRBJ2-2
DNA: TGTGCCAGCAGGAGGGACGGGACCGCGAACACCGGGGAGCTGTTTTTT
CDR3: CASRRDGTANTGELFF

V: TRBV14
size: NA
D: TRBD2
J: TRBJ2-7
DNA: TGTGCCAGCAGCCCCCGGGCCAGCGGGAGGGTCTACGAGCAGTACTTC
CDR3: CASSPRASGRVYEQYF

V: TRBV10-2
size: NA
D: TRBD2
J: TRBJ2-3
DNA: TGCGCCAGCAGTGAGCAAGCGGGAGCACAGTATTTT
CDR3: CASSEQAGAQYF

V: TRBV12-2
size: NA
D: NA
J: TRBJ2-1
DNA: TGTGCAAGTCGCTTAAAAGCGGGAGGGCTCAGCTCCTACAATGAGCAGTTCTTC
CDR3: CASRLKAGGLSSYNEQFF

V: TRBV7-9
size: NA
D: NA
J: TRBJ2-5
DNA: TGTGCCAGCAGCCAGGGGTTGGGGTCTGTTGCTAGGTCCCAGTACTTC
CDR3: CASSQGLGSVARSQYF

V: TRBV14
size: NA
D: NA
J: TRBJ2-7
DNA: TGTGCCAGCAGCTCCCGTCTGAGGGACGAGCAGTACTTC
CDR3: CASSSRLRDEQYF

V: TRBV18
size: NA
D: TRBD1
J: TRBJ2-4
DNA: TGTGCCAGCTCACCAAGGGGACAGGGTACTGCGAACATTCAGTACTTC
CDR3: CASSPRGQGTANIQYF

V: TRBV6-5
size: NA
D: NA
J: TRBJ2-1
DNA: TGTGCCAGCAGCCCGAGGTGGAATGAGCAGTTCTTC
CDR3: CASSPRWNEQFF

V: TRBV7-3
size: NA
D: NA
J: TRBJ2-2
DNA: TGTGCCAGCAGCCGCAGGGGGGGCACCACCGGGGAGCTGTTTTTT
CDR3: CASSRRGGTTGELFF

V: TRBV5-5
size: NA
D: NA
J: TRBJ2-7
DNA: TGTGCCAGCGACTGGGGGGCTTCCCACTACGAGCAGTACTTC
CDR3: CASDWGASHYEQYF

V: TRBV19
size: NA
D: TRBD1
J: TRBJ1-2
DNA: TGTGCCAGTATGGAGACAGGGAACTATGGCTACACCTTC
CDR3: CASMETGNYGYTF

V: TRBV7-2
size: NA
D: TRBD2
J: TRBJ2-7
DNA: TGTGCCAGCAGTCTAGCGGCATCCTACGAGCAGTACTTC
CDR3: CASSLAASYEQYF

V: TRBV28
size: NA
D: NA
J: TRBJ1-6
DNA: TGTGCCAGCAGTTTCAGGCCGGCAGGTAATAATTCACCCCTCCACTTT
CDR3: CASSFRPAGNNSPLHF

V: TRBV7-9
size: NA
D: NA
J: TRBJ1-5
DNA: TGTGCCACCTCAATTGGGGCCTATCAGCCCCAGCATTTT
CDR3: CATSIGAYQPQHF

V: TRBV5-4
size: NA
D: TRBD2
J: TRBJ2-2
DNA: TGTGCCAGCAGCCTGGGACTAGCGGGAAGCACCGGGGAGCTGTTTTTT
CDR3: CASSLGLAGSTGELFF

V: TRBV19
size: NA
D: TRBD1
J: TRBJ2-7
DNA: TGTGCCAGTCAGGGGGACGGATACTACGAGCAGTACTTC
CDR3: CASQGDGYYEQYF

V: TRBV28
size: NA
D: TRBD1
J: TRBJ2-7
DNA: TGTGCCAGCAGAACCGGGACAGGGGACGAGCAGTACTTC
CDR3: CASRTGTGDEQYF

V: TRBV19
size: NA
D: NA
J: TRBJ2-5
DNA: TGTGCCAGTAGTGTGGTACTGGGAGAGACCCAGTACTTC
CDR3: CASSVVLGETQYF

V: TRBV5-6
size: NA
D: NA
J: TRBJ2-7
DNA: TGTGCCAGCAGCTTGCGAACATACGAGCAGTACTTC
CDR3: CASSLRTYEQYF